Listed here is a single T cell receptor beta chain. Its antigen is still unknown. This record belongs to a study of identical twins. Findings and limits, study-wide: Models predicted less out-of-frame TCR alpha sharing in monozygotic twins than was found. Invariant cells of the MAIT and iNKT types might have partly distorted the zero-insertion analyses.

TCRdb analysed the 5' RACE reads with MiXCR anew, one entry per CDR3 protein. The sample lists 690,000 or so distinct CDR3 sequences, over 8.5% occurring once. V shed 4 bases, J shed 5 bases, and the junction held 9 bases outside the gene matches. The CDR3 contains 15 residues. CDR1 MDHEN and CDR2 SYDVKM come from the germline V gene. The sample was also reused in another study, on yellow fever vaccine responses in identical twins.

The sequenced material came from PBMCs. The clonotype was recovered from a woman aged 18-29 years in good health. V and J are TRBV28 and TRBJ1-2; 8 bases line up with TRBD1. The CDR3 is CASSSPPDREYGYTF. In DNA, the CDR3 is TGTGCCAGCAGTTCGCCCCCGGACAGGGAATATGGCTACACCTTC.